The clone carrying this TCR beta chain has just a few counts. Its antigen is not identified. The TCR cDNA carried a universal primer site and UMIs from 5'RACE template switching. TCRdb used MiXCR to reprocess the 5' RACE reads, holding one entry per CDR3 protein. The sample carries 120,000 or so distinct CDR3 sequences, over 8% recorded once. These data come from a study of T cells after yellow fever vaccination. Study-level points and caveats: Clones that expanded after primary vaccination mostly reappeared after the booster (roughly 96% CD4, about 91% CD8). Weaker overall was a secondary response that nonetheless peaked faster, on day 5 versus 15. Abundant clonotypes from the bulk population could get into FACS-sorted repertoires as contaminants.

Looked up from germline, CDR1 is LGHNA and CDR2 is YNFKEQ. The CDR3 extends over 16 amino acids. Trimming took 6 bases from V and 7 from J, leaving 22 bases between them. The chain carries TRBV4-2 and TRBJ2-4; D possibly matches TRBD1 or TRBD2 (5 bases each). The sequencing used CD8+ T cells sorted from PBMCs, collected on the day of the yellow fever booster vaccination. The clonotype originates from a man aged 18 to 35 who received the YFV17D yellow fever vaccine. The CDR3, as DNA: TGTGCCAGCAGAGGGGCGGAGGCGAGGGGTAGGAACATTCAGTACTTC. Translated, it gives CASRGAEARGRNIQYF.